This section outlines one TCR beta chain sequence together with its context. This sample is drawn from a study of blood T cell repertoires in COVID-19. Study as a whole: Some COVID-19 samples were acute and others convalescent; all came from the United States, Italy and Spain. T cells, B-cell-depleted T cells, or PBMCs provided the cDNA or gDNA that served as material.

Original data processing: Reference gene primer amplification yielded estimated nucleated cell counts. Assay used: immunoSEQ multiplex PCR; TCRdb lists only in-frame clones, some missing. The V and J calls and clone size were taken over from that table, and D and trimming were inferred from the DNA. The sample lists over 90,000 clones, roughly 87% occurring once. Losses at the gene ends were 4 bases for V and 4 bases for J; bases not matched to a gene: 9. CDR1 is SGHDT and CDR2 is YYEEEE in the germline V gene. The CDR3 spans 15 residues. Sequenced: peripheral blood. This TCR was recovered from a human donor in a cohort sampled during active COVID-19. V gene TRBV5-6 combines with J gene TRBJ1-1; 8 bases fit TRBD1. The CDR3 nucleotides read TGTGCCAGCAGCCCGAACGGACAGGGTCGCACTGAAGCTTTCTTT. Protein sequence: CASSPNGQGRTEAFF. Looking up the rest from reference TRBV5-6 and TRBJ1-1 gives the full variable domain: DAGVTQSPTHLIKTRGQQVTLRCSPKSGHDTVSWYQQALGQGPQFIFQYYEEEERQRGNFPDRFSGHQFPNYSSELNVNALLLGDSALYLCASSPNGQGRTEAFFGQGTRLTVV.